The rows below give T cell receptor beta chains drawn from one sample of a study of neurological immune-mediated disorders. TCRdb independently ran MiXCR on the 5' RACE reads; one entry per CDR3 protein. The sample records roughly 48,000 distinct CDR3 sequences, approximately 12% being singletons. Material: PBMCs. The source of these receptors is a male donor with HTLV-1-associated myelopathy (HAM/TSP). Both conserved end residues are part of each CDR3. D genes are given only for firm matches. Where a row states a size, it is once, few, many or the class of an expanded clone; other rows omit it.

CDR3 DNA	CDR3 protein	D gene	clone size	V gene	J gene
TGTGCCAGCATCCTCGTAACTACGGGGGAGCAGTACTTC	CASILVTTGEQYF	-	many	TRBV27	TRBJ2-7
TGCAGTGCCACAGAGTGGGGACGCAGCATCTACAATGAGCAGTTCTTC	CSATEWGRSIYNEQFF	-	many	TRBV20-1	TRBJ2-1
TGTGCCGGGACAGGGGGCTTCTTCACAGATACGCAGTATTTT	CAGTGGFFTDTQYF	TRBD1	many	TRBV5-6	TRBJ2-3
TGCGCCAGCAGCCGGCTGGACAGGGGAGACTACGAGCAGTACTTC	CASSRLDRGDYEQYF	TRBD1	many	TRBV4-1	TRBJ2-7
TGTGCCAGCAGCTATGACAGGAGTGAAAAACTGTTTTTT	CASSYDRSEKLFF	-	few	TRBV7-9	TRBJ1-4
TGTGCCAGCAGTTACTTCGGGACAGCTCGCACAGATACGCAGTATTTT	CASSYFGTARTDTQYF	TRBD1	many	TRBV6-5	TRBJ2-3
TGCGCCAGCAGCTTGGAGAGAATTAACTATGGCTACACCTTC	CASSLERINYGYTF	-	many	TRBV5-1	TRBJ1-2
TGTGCCAGCAGCTTGGGACGCACAGATACGCAGTATTTT	CASSLGRTDTQYF	-	few	TRBV5-5	TRBJ2-3
TGTGCCAGCAGCACGAACAGGGCCACCTACGAGCAGTACTTC	CASSTNRATYEQYF	-	many	TRBV28	TRBJ2-7
TGTGCCAGCAGCTTAATTAACAGAAATCAGCCCCAGCATTTT	CASSLINRNQPQHF	-	many	TRBV7-2	TRBJ1-5
TGTGCCAGCAGCCAAGAGGGACGGGAAAATCAGCCCCAGCATTTT	CASSQEGRENQPQHF	-	many	TRBV4-2	TRBJ1-5
TGTGCCACCAGCAGAGTCGGGGAATCACCCCTCCACTTT	CATSRVGESPLHF	-	many	TRBV15	TRBJ1-6
TGTGCCACCTCCTTAGGGCAGCCTTATGAAAAACTGTTTTTT	CATSLGQPYEKLFF	-	many	TRBV12-3/TRBV12-4	TRBJ1-4
TGTGCCAGCAGTTCCGGGATCGGCAATCAGCCCCAGCATTTT	CASSSGIGNQPQHF	-	many	TRBV6-5	TRBJ1-5
TGCAGTGCTAGAGCCAAAATGGGGCTCTCCTCGGCCGGGGAGCTGTTTTTT	CSARAKMGLSSAGELFF	-	many	TRBV20-1	TRBJ2-2
TGTGCCAGCAGCTTATCCCTCGACAGGGAGCGGCAGTTCTTC	CASSLSLDRERQFF	TRBD1	many	TRBV11-1	TRBJ2-1
TGTGCCAGCAAGCCAGACAGGGCTGAGCAGTTCTTC	CASKPDRAEQFF	TRBD1	-	TRBV7-9	TRBJ2-1
TGTGCCAGCAAATCGAACGACAGGGTCGGGTCCTACAATGAGCAGTTCTTC	CASKSNDRVGSYNEQFF	TRBD1	many	TRBV6-5	TRBJ2-1
TGTGCCAGCAGATCGCTAACAGGGGTTATAGCTGAAGCTTTCTTT	CASRSLTGVIAEAFF	TRBD1	few	TRBV7-8	TRBJ1-1
TGTGCCGGAAAAAGACAGGACACTGAAGCTTTCTTT	CAGKRQDTEAFF	-	many	TRBV6-6	TRBJ1-1
TGTGCCGGCAGCGCTAGCGTGGGCGGCTCCTACGAGCAGTACTTC	CAGSASVGGSYEQYF	-	-	TRBV7-2	TRBJ2-7
TGTGCCTGGAGTGTGGTGCAGGAAAAACTGTTTTTT	CAWSVVQEKLFF	-	many	TRBV30	TRBJ1-4
TGTGCAAGCAGCTTAGTCGTCCTGAGCGGGGGGGCGGAAGAGACCCAGTACTTC	CASSLVVLSGGAEETQYF	TRBD2	-	TRBV11-2	TRBJ2-5
TGTGCCATCAGTGAGGGACTAGTCGGGCTACAAGAGACCCAGTACTTC	CAISEGLVGLQETQYF	TRBD2	many	TRBV10-3	TRBJ2-5
TGTGCCAGCCGCCGGGGGGCGGCCGGGGAGCTGTTTTTT	CASRRGAAGELFF	-	many	TRBV7-2	TRBJ2-2
TGTGCCAGCAGTTTGAGGGGGGCCAGAGATACGCAGTATTTT	CASSLRGARDTQYF	-	many	TRBV27	TRBJ2-3
TGTGCCAGCAGTGGCAGGACCGTCCCCTATGGCTACACCTTC	CASSGRTVPYGYTF	-	many	TRBV25-1	TRBJ1-2